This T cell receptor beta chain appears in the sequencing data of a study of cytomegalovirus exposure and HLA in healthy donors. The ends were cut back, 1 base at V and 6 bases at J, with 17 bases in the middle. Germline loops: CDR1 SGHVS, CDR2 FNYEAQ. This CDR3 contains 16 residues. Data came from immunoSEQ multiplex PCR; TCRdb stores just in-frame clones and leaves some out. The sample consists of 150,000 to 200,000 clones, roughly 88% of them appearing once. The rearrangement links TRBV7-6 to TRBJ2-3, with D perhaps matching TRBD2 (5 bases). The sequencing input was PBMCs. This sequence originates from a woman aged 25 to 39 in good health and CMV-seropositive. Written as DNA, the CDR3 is TGTGCCAGCAGCTTAGGTTCAGCGGCGGGTATGGATACGCAGTATTTT. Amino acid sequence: CASSLGSAAGMDTQYF.